The T cell receptor (beta chain) described here comes from a study of CD8 T cells in ankylosing spondylitis. This clonotype was found many times. Antigen: not known. A single record per CDR3 protein comes from TCRdb applying MiXCR to the 5' RACE reads. Here the sample spans about 160,000 distinct CDR3 sequences, around 17% being singletons. Whole-study results and caveats: Disease-linked clones, CD8+, were relatively rare in peripheral blood. Significant enrichment of disease-linked clones was reportedly seen in matched ankylosing spondylitis synovial fluid.

Germline V gene lookup returns CDR1 SGHTA and CDR2 FQGNSA. V was shortened by 3 bases and J by 6 bases, with 12 bases between the two germline ends. The CDR3 consists of 14 residues. This chain uses TRBV7-2 with TRBJ2-1, with D tentatively TRBD1 (6 bases). The sequenced sample was blood, either unsorted or a sorted T cell fraction (not recorded which). The TCR was taken from a male donor with ankylosing spondylitis or in good health (not recorded which). The chain's CDR3 is CASSLGLQGNEQFF. The CDR3 DNA sequence: TGTGCCAGCAGCTTGGGTTTACAGGGCAATGAGCAGTTCTTC.